The rows below give T cell receptor beta chains drawn from one sample of a study of blood T cell repertoires in COVID-19. Libraries were prepared by immunoSEQ multiplex PCR; TCRdb keeps only in-frame clonotypes and omits some of them. The sample consists of hundreds of thousands of clones, roughly three quarters of them appearing once. The sequencing input was peripheral blood. The receptors here all came from a woman aged 40 to 50 with active or convalescent COVID-19. The conserved cysteine and the conserved F or W are not part of the CDR3 here.

cdr3_aa j_call cdr3_length v_call
ASSANSGNTIY TRBJ1-3 11 TRBV9
ASSEIQGAGTGYGYT TRBJ1-2 15 TRBV6-1
AWSLAGGYEQY TRBJ2-7 11 TRBV30
ASSPWTGINYEQY TRBJ2-7 13 TRBV7-2
ASSYMGEGYT TRBJ1-2 10 TRBV6-5
ASSLALQETQY TRBJ2-5 11 TRBV5-1
ASSQQGAIGTGELF TRBJ2-2 14 TRBV5-1
ASSELDSAEAF TRBJ1-1 11 TRBV9
AISGATNEKLF TRBJ1-4 11 TRBV10-3
ASSYTGGSVGNEKLF TRBJ1-4 15 TRBV7-6
ASSLGGRNYGYT TRBJ1-2 12 TRBV5-4
ASRPGLMNTEAF TRBJ1-1 12 TRBV11-2
ASSDWGPAGELF TRBJ2-2 12 TRBV2
ASSITDNQPQH TRBJ1-5 11 TRBV19
AIRTGTNSPLH TRBJ1-6 11 TRBV10-3
ATSETTGMFVNEQF TRBJ2-1 14 TRBV24-1
ASSQTSGGPQETQY TRBJ2-5 14 TRBV11-2
ASSPLVAGGMF TRBJ2-1 11 TRBV18
ASSDFARSGELF TRBJ2-2 12 TRBV7-9
ASSLAPVRGSSPLH TRBJ1-6 14 TRBV11-1
ASSPGVVTGANVLT TRBJ2-6 14 TRBV5-1
ASSESGGAEAF TRBJ1-1 11 TRBV2
ASSLDSRASTDTQY TRBJ2-3 14 TRBV5-1
SVQAGDSSGNTIY TRBJ1-3 13 TRBV29-1
ASSRRGSNQPQH TRBJ1-5 12 TRBV2
ASSHRPGLADTDTQY TRBJ2-3 15 TRBV3-1/TRBV3-2
ASSEARLYYGYT TRBJ1-2 12 TRBV6-1
ASSRGQGSTDTQY TRBJ2-3 13 TRBV7-2
ASSPWRVGTEAF TRBJ1-1 12 TRBV18
ASSLPHGELF TRBJ2-2 10 TRBV7-3
ASSSRTGDNSPLH TRBJ1-6 13 TRBV5-1
AWSPGQGAYGYT TRBJ1-2 12 TRBV30
ASFRTSGGTYNEQF TRBJ2-1 14 TRBV2
ASSVRTEFYGNTEAF TRBJ1-1 15 TRBV9
ASGTAGTEAF TRBJ1-1 10 TRBV10-1
ARSLAVPDIMNTEAF TRBJ1-1 15 TRBV5-3
ASSLDRIGKNGYT TRBJ1-2 13 TRBV3-1/TRBV3-2
ASSLAGQGRSGYT TRBJ1-2 13 TRBV5-1
ASSQARGSYGYT TRBJ1-2 12 TRBV14
ASREDRGPNTEAF TRBJ1-1 13 TRBV2
ASSVAGDPAGELF TRBJ2-2 13 TRBV9
ASSSGPFPAF TRBJ1-1 10 TRBV9
ASSVGQGAGSGNTIY TRBJ1-3 15 TRBV5-1
ASTPRSNQPQH TRBJ1-5 11 TRBV12-3/TRBV12-4
ASSVDWRGYTDTQY TRBJ2-3 14 TRBV9
AWSEGGEGN TRBJ2-7 9 TRBV30
AWSEDLNEKLF TRBJ1-4 11 TRBV30
ASSLGTSSDQPQH TRBJ1-5 13 TRBV5-4
ASSPWTSGGATYNEQF TRBJ2-1 16 TRBV13
ASSLQGAGELF TRBJ2-2 11 TRBV9
ASSLMGAQAGELF TRBJ2-2 13 TRBV7-9
ATGWYSNQPQH TRBJ1-5 11 TRBV19
ASSATGTNEKLF TRBJ1-4 12 TRBV19
ASSQTGRAGGRTDTQY TRBJ2-3 16 TRBV4-1
ASSLRAGLGGA TRBJ1-2 11 TRBV5-1